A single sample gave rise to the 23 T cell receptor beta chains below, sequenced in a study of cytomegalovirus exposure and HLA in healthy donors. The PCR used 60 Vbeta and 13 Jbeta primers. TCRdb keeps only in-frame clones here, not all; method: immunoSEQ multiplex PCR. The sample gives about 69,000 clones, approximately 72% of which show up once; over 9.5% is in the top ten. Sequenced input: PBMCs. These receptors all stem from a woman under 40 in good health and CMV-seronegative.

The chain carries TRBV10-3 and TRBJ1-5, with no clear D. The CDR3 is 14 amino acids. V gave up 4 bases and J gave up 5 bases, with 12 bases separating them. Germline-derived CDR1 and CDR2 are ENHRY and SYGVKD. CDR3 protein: CAISGVGRDQPQHF. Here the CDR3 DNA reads TGTGCCATCAGTGGTGTAGGGAGAGATCAGCCCCAGCATTTT.

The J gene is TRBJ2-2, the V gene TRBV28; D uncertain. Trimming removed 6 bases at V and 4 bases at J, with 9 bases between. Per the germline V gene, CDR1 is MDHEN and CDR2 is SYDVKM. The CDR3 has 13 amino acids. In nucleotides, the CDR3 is TGTGCCAGCAGGTACTTGGTCACCGGGGAGCTGTTTTTT. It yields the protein CASRYLVTGELFF.

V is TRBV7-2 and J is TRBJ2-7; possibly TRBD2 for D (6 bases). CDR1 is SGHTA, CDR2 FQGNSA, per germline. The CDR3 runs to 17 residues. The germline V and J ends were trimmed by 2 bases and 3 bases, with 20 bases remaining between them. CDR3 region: CASSLSLITSSDYEQYF. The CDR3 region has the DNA TGTGCCAGCAGCTTAAGCTTGATAACTAGCTCAGACTACGAGCAGTACTTC.

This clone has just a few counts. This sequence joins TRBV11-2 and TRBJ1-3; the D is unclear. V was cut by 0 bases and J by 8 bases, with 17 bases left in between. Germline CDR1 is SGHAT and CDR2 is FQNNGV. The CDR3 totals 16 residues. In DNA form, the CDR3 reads TGTGCCAGCAGCTTAGACTCAATCCTGCCCAGGCACACCATATATTTT. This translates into CASSLDSILPRHTIYF.

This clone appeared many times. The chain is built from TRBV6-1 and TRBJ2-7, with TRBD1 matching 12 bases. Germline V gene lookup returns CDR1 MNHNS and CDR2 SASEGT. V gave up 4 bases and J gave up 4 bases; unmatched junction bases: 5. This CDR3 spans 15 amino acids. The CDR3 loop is CASSARDRGHYEQYF. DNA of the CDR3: TGTGCCAGCAGTGCCCGGGACAGGGGGCATTACGAGCAGTACTTC.

The chain's CDR3 is CAIRPQGTEANYGYTF. DNA for the CDR3: TGTGCCATCAGACCTCAGGGGACAGAAGCTAACTATGGCTACACCTTC. The chain couples TRBV10-3 to TRBJ1-2; 7 bases are a match to TRBD1. This CDR3 region has 16 residues. V trimming: 6 bases; J trimming: 0 bases; junction bases outside the gene matches: 10. The germline V gene has CDR1 ENHRY and CDR2 SYGVKD.

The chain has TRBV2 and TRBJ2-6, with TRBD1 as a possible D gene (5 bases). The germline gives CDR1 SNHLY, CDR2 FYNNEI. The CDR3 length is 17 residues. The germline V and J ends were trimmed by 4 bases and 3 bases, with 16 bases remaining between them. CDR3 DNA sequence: TGTGCCAGCAGTGGCGCACAGGCCTACTATGGGGCCAACGTCCTGACTTTC. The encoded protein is CASSGAQAYYGANVLTF.

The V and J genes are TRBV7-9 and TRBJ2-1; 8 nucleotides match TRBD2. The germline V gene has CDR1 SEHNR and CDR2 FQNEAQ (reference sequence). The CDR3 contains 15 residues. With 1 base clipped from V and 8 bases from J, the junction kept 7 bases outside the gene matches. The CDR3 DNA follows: TGTGCCAGCAGCTTAGGTTGGACTAGCAGGTATGAGCAGTTCTTC. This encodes CASSLGWTSRYEQFF.

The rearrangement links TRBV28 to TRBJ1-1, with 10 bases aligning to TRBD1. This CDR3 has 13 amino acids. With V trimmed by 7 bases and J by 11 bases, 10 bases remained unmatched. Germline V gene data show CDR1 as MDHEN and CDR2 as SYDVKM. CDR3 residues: CASISSTGGKAFF. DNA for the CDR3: TGTGCCAGCATCTCCTCGACAGGGGGCAAGGCTTTCTTT.

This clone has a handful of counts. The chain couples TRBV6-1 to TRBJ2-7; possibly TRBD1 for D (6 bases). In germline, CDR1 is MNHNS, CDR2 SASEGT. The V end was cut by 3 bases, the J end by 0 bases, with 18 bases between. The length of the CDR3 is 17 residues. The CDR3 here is CASSDFPHRDISYEQYF. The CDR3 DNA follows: TGTGCCAGCAGTGATTTCCCTCACCGGGACATCTCCTACGAGCAGTACTTC.

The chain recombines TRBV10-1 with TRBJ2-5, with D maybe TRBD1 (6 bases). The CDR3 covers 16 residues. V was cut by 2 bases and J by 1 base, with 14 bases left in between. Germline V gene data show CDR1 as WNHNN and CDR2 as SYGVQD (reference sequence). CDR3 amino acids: CASSEGYGRGQETQYF. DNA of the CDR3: TGCGCCAGCAGTGAGGGGTATGGCAGGGGCCAAGAGACCCAGTACTTC.

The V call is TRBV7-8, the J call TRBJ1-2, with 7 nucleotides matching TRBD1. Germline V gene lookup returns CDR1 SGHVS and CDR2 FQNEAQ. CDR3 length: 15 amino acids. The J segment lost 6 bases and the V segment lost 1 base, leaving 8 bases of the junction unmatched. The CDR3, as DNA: TGTGCCAGCAGCTTAGACGGCAGGGGGATTAATGGCTACACCTTC. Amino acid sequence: CASSLDGRGINGYTF.

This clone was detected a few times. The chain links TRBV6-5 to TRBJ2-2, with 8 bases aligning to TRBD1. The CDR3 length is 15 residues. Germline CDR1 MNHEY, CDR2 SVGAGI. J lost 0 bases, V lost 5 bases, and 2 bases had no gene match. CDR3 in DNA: TGTGCCAGCAGTAGGGACAGGTCGAACACCGGGGAGCTGTTTTTT. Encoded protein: CASSRDRSNTGELFF.

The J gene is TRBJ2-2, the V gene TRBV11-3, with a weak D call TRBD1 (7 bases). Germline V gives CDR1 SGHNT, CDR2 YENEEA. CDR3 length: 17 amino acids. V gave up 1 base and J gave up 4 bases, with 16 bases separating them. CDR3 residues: CASSLALGQGGTGELFF. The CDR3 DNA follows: TGTGCCAGCAGCTTAGCTCTTGGGCAGGGGGGCACCGGGGAGCTGTTTTTT.

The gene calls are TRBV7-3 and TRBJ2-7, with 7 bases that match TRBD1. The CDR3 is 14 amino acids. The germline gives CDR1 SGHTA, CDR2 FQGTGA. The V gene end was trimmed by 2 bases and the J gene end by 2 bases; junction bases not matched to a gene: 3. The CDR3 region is CASSLAGTAYEQYF. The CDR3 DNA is TGTGCCAGCAGCTTAGCCGGGACAGCCTACGAGCAGTACTTC.

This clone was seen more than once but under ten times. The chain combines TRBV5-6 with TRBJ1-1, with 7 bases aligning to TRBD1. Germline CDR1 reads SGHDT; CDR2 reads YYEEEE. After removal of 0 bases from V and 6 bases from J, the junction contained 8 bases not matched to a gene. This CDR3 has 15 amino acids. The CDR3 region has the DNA TGTGCCAGCAGCTTGGTTCCAGGGGGTCGGGCTGAAGCTTTCTTT. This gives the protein CASSLVPGGRAEAFF. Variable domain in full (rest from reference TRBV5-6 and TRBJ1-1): DAGVTQSPTHLIKTRGQQVTLRCSPKSGHDTVSWYQQALGQGPQFIFQYYEEEERQRGNFPDRFSGHQFPNYSSELNVNALLLGDSALYLCASSLVPGGRAEAFFGQGTRLTVV.

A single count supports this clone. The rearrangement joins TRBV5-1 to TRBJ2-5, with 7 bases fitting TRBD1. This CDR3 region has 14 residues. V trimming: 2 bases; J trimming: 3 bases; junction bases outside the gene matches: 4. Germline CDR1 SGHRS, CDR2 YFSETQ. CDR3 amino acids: CASSLGTAEETQYF. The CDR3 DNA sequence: TGCGCCAGCAGCTTAGGGACAGCGGAAGAGACCCAGTACTTC.

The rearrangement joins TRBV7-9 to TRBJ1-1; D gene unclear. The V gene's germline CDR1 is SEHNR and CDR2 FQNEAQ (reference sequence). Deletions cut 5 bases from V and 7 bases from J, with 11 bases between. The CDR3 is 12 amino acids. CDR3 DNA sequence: TGTGCCAGCAGCGGAGAGGTATTTGAAGCTTTCTTT. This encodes CASSGEVFEAFF.

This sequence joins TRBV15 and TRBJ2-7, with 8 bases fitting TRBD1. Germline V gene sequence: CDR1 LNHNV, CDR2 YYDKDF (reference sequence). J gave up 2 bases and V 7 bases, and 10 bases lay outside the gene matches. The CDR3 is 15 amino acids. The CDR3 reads CATKLMTGDTYEQYF. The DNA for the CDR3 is TGTGCCACCAAACTAATGACAGGGGATACCTACGAGCAGTACTTC.

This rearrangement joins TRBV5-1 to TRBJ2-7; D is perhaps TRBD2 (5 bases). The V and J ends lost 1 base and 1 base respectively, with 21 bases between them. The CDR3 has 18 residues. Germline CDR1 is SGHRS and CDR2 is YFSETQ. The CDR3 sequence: CASSLPNSTPPGSYEQYF. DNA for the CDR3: TGCGCCAGCAGCTTGCCAAACTCGACTCCTCCGGGGTCCTACGAGCAGTACTTC.

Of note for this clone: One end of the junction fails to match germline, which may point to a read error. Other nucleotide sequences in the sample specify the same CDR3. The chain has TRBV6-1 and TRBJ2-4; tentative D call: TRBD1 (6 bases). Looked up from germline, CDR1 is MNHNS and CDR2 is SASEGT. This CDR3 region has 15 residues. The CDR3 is CASSYDRFGKNIQYF. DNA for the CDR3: TGTGCCAGCAGCTACGACAGGTTTGGCAAAAACATTCAGTATTTC.

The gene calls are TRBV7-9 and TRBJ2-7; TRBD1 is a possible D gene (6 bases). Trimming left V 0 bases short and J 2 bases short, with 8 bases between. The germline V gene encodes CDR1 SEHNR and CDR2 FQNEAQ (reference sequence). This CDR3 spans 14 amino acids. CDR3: CASSLAGHTYEQYF. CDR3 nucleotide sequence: TGTGCCAGCAGCTTAGCGGGACACACCTACGAGCAGTACTTC.

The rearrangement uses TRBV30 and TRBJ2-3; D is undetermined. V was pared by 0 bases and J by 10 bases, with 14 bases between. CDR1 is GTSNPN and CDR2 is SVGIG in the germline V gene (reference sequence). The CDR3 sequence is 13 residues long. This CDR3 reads CAWSVTGPSAQYF. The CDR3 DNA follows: TGTGCCTGGAGTGTAACTGGGCCGTCTGCGCAGTATTTT. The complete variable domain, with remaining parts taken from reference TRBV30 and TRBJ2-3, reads SQTIHQWPATLVQPVGSPLSLECTVEGTSNPNLYWYRQAAGRGLQLLFYSVGIGQISSEVPQNLSASRPQDRQFILSSKKLLLSDSGFYLCAWSVTGPSAQYFGPGTRLTVL.